This T cell receptor beta chain was sequenced during a study of memory CD4+ T cells and cytomegalovirus serostatus. Study summary: Of the healthy Belgian adults, roughly ten were CMV seropositive and 20 to 30 seronegative.

Using immunoSEQ multiplex PCR, the repertoire was profiled, and TCRdb retains in-frame clones only, with some absent. Of about 75,000 clones in the sample, roughly three quarters were seen once. The sort gate was single viable CD3+CD4+CD8-CD45RO+ cells for memory CD4+ T cells. The CDR3 has 14 residues. Looked up from germline, CDR1 is GTSNPN and CDR2 is SVGIG (reference sequence). Trimming cost V 5 bases and J 0 bases; bases outside gene matches: 3. This chain uses TRBV30 with TRBJ2-2; 7 bases are shared with TRBD1. The sequencing sample was made of memory CD4+ T cells from blood. The TCR comes from an adult in good health and CMV-seropositive. The CDR3 sequence: CAWGGQANTGELFF. For the CDR3, the DNA is TGTGCCTGGGGTGGACAGGCGAACACCGGGGAGCTGTTTTTT.